These 8 T cell receptor beta chains were sequenced from one sample in a study of blood T cells in healthy people across ages. Then a second PCR, running about 7 to 11 cycles, was carried out with a sample-barcoded 5' primer and a J-beta primer mix. TCRdb re-called the 5' RACE reads through MiXCR, storing one row per CDR3 protein. This sample has some 1.5 million distinct CDR3 sequences; approximately 42% occur once, and the top ten carry just over 4%. Sample: blood. Source of these receptors: a woman aged 18-29 years in good health.

The CDR3 coding sequence is TGTGCCAGCAGTTACCAAGTAATGAGCACTGAAGCTTTCTTT. Translated: CASSYQVMSTEAFF. The V call is TRBV6-5, the J call TRBJ1-1; D not resolved. Germline CDR1 is MNHEY and CDR2 is SVGAGI. Trimming stripped 2 bases from V and 4 bases from J, with 11 bases between. The CDR3 covers 14 residues.

In this sample, this clonotype turned up a few times. The V and J genes are TRBV6-6 and TRBJ1-2, with a possible D match to TRBD1 (6 bases). The CDR3 covers 12 residues. Trimming took 6 bases from V and 6 from J, leaving 11 bases between them. Germline CDR1 and CDR2: MNHNY and SVGAGI (reference sequence). CDR3 amino acids: CASSPNRDGYTF. The CDR3 DNA sequence: TGTGCCAGCAGCCCGAACAGGGATGGCTACACCTTC.

This chain uses TRBV19 with TRBJ2-1; possible D gene TRBD2, 5 bases. CDR3 length equals 12 residues. Trimming cost V 3 bases and J 10 bases, with 10 bases left between them. CDR1 and CDR2 (germline): LNHDA, SQIVND (reference sequence). This CDR3 is CASSIGWEEQFF. The CDR3 DNA is TGTGCCAGTAGTATCGGTTGGGAGGAGCAGTTCTTC.

The rearrangement joins TRBV28 to TRBJ2-7; 9 bases agree with TRBD1. The CDR3 contains 15 residues. Germline V gives CDR1 MDHEN, CDR2 SYDVKM. V was pared by 2 bases and J by 2 bases, with 4 bases of the junction left unmatched. CDR3 DNA: TGTGCCAGCAGTTTACTGACAGGGGGTACCTACGAGCAGTACTTC. Its protein product is CASSLLTGGTYEQYF.

The genes are TRBV4-1 and TRBJ1-2; D gene unclear. Trimming stripped 3 bases from V and 8 bases from J, with 13 bases between. The germline gives CDR1 MGHRA, CDR2 YSYEKL. The CDR3 has 13 residues. CDR3 amino acids: CASSQLGLRGYTF. The CDR3 DNA follows: TGCGCCAGCAGCCAGCTTGGGCTTCGGGGCTACACCTTC.

The V and J genes are TRBV11-1 and TRBJ1-1; 7 bases map to TRBD1. Germline V lookup: CDR1 SGHAT, CDR2 FQDESV (reference sequence). CDR3 length: 12 amino acids. Germline trimming cut 0 bases from V and 11 bases from J; bases unmatched to any gene: 3. CDR3 in amino acids: CASSLAGGNAFF. The CDR3 DNA reads as TGTGCCAGCAGCTTAGCAGGGGGCAATGCTTTCTTT. Full variable domain (missing parts from reference TRBV11-1 and TRBJ1-1): EAEVAQSPRYKITEKSQAVAFWCDPISGHATLYWYRQILGQGPELLVQFQDESVVDDSQLPKDRFSAERLKGVDSTLKIQPAELGDSAMYLCASSLAGGNAFFGQGTRLTVV.

V usage is TRBV29-1 and J usage is TRBJ2-1; 8 nucleotides match TRBD2. The CDR3 totals 13 residues. Trimming removed 6 bases from V and 10 bases from J; junction bases left unmatched: 11. Germline CDR1 SQVTM, CDR2 ANQGSEA. As DNA, the CDR3 is TGCAGCGTGGGACCGGGACTAGGCACCGAGCAGTTCTTC. Protein sequence: CSVGPGLGTEQFF.

This clonotype has a handful of counts. The chain carries TRBV7-9 and TRBJ1-1; D gene uncertain. Germline V lookup: CDR1 SEHNR, CDR2 FQNEAQ (reference sequence). V was cut by 7 bases and J by 0 bases, with 15 bases left in between. This CDR3 has 15 amino acids. The CDR3 sequence is CASNLGPAVNTEAFF. In DNA form, the CDR3 reads TGTGCCAGCAACTTGGGCCCGGCGGTGAACACTGAAGCTTTCTTT.